The 8 T cell receptor beta chains below come from one sample, sequenced in a study of human T cells and chemical hapten exposure (dated by TCRdb to the early 2020s). The sample's time point label, in plain terms: pre-sensitization, week 0. According to the study, the label for this sample's treatment or condition signals: therapeutic diphenylcyclopropenone sensitization with weekly scalp DPC. Libraries came from RACE. Sequencing took place on a NextSeq 500. TCRdb itself trimmed the public reads at Q25 with fastp, ran MiXCR and retained productive beta chains. Each entry merges the rows of one CDR3 protein and shows their most common DNA and genes. The sample data list 250,000 or so distinct CDR3 sequences, and over 7.5% of these were observed just once. The top ten clonotypes cover more than 0.95% of the sample. The sample was whole blood, taken in connection with sensitization to the hapten diphenylcyclopropenone (DPC). These receptors were collected from a man between 18 and 29 years old with alopecia areata. Some clones in this sample may be carry-over from other donors' samples.

The J gene is TRBJ1-2, the V gene TRBV28, with unresolved D. The CDR3 is 12 residues long. Trimming left V 7 bases short and J 3 bases short, with 9 bases between. CDR1 is MDHEN, CDR2 SYDVKM, per germline. CDR3 region: CASTSVDYGYTF. The CDR3 coding sequence is TGTGCCAGCACTTCAGTAGACTATGGCTACACCTTC.

This clonotype has at least ten counts. The V call is TRBV7-3, the J call TRBJ2-7; TRBD2 agrees at 10 bases. This CDR3 is built from 13 residues. Trimming took 5 bases from V and 5 from J; bases not matched to a gene: 3. The germline V gene encodes CDR1 SGHTA and CDR2 FQGTGA. The CDR3 is CASSEGLADEQYF. CDR3 bases: TGTGCCAGCAGCGAAGGACTAGCGGACGAGCAGTACTTC.

The J gene is TRBJ2-1, the V gene TRBV12-3 or TRBV12-4, with D maybe TRBD1 (5 bases). The CDR3 runs 15 residues. Trimming removed 5 bases from V and 6 bases from J, with 17 bases in between. CDR3 bases: TGTGCCAGCAGTGGGTGGACACTACACCTCAATGAGCAGTTCTTC. It codes for CASSGWTLHLNEQFF.

The chain uses TRBV6-2 or TRBV6-3 and TRBJ2-7; D call uncertain. V was trimmed by 5 bases and J by 0 bases, leaving 5 bases between them. Germline assignment: CDR1 MNHEY and CDR2 SVGEGT. The CDR3 is made up of 12 amino acids. The CDR3, as DNA: TGTGCCAGCAGTCGTGTCTCCTACGAGCAGTACGTC. Translated: CASSRVSYEQYV.

This clonotype was detected only a few times. The V and J genes are TRBV12-3 or TRBV12-4 and TRBJ1-1; D remains ambiguous. The CDR3 runs to 11 residues. The V and J ends lost 6 bases and 8 bases respectively, with 10 bases between them. The CDR3 coding sequence is TGTGCCAGCAGCCCCGGGCGGGAAGCTTTCTTT. Its translation: CASSPGREAFF.

This clonotype was found a few times. V and J are TRBV4-2 and TRBJ1-5; a possible D gene is TRBD1 (6 bases). This CDR3 is 18 amino acids long. V lost 0 bases and J 1 base, leaving 16 bases between the germline ends. CDR1 and CDR2 from the germline V gene are LGHNA and YNFKEQ. The CDR3 DNA follows: TGTGCCAGCAGCCAAGAACCTTTACAGGGATACAGCAATCAGCCCCAGCATTTT. It encodes CASSQEPLQGYSNQPQHF.

This clonotype has ten or more counts. V usage is TRBV28 and J usage is TRBJ2-2; no firm D call. The CDR3 covers 15 residues. Deletions cut 6 bases from V and 3 bases from J, with 14 bases between. Germline loops: CDR1 MDHEN, CDR2 SYDVKM. CDR3 loop: CASRWTGSYTGELFF. CDR3 bases: TGTGCCAGCAGGTGGACGGGTTCGTACACCGGGGAGCTGTTTTTT.

A word on this clonotype: One end of the junction varies from germline; a read error may be responsible. The V gene is TRBV24-1, the J gene TRBJ2-3; the D gene is possibly TRBD2 (5 bases). Looked up from germline, CDR1 is KGHDR and CDR2 is SFDVKD. The length of the CDR3 is 15 residues. The CDR3 nucleotides are TGTGCCACCGGTGATTTGTCCGGGGACACAGATACGCAGTATTTT. Translation gives CATGDLSGDTDTQYF.